Reported below is one T cell receptor (beta chain). This CDR3 is built from 13 residues. Germline assignment: CDR1 WSHSY and CDR2 SAAADI. Trimming left V 6 bases short and J 6 bases short, with 12 bases between. The data originate from a study of blood T cell repertoires in COVID-19. Study-wide background: COVID-19 samples, acute and convalescent, were from the United States, Italy and Spain. In each case, the material was cDNA or gDNA derived from T cells, B-cell-depleted T cells, or PBMCs.

In the original processing: Cell counts per sample came from amplifying reference gene primers. TCRdb's table, derived via immunoSEQ multiplex PCR, lists solely in-frame clones and lacks some. The DNA was the basis for D and trimming; V, J and clone size are from that table. The sample has 57,000 or so clones, roughly 90% seen once. Sequencing input: peripheral blood. This receptor was obtained from a woman in her fifties or sixties with active or convalescent COVID-19. J is TRBJ2-1 and V is TRBV10-2, with D possibly TRBD1 on 5 matching bases. CDR3 in amino acids: CASSHDRRNEQFF. The CDR3 DNA follows: TGCGCCAGCAGCCACGACAGACGCAATGAGCAGTTCTTC.